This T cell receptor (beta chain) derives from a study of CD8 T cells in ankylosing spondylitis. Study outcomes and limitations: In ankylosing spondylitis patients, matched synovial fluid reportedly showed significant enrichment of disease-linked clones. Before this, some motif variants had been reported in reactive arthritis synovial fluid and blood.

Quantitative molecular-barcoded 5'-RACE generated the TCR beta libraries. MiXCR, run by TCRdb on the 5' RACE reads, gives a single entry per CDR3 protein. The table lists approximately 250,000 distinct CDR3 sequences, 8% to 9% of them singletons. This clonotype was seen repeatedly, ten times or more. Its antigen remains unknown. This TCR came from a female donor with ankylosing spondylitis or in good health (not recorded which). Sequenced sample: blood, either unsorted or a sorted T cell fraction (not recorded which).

The CDR3: CASSPYHANEQFF. CDR3 bases: TGCGCCAGCAGCCCCTATCACGCTAATGAGCAGTTCTTC. The chain has TRBV4-3 and TRBJ2-1; no clear D gene. There are 13 residues in the CDR3. CDR1 is LGHNA and CDR2 is YSLEER in the germline V gene. V was shortened by 4 bases and J by 7 bases, with 11 bases between the two germline ends.